The rows below give T cell receptor beta chains drawn from one sample of a study of T-cell reconstitution after alpha-beta-depleted transplantation in children. TCRdb re-analysed the PCR reads in MiXCR, keeping a single row per CDR3 protein. The data contain 250,000 to 400,000 distinct CDR3 sequences, around 25% of them singletons. The sequencing used PBMCs, mostly from graft donor cells, collected 180 days after TCRalphabeta/CD19-depleted stem cell transplant. The receptors were gathered from a male patient younger than 18 who had a stem cell transplant for acute lymphoblastic leukemia, so the T cells may come from the graft donor. Both conserved end residues are trimmed from each CDR3. Only some rows state a clone size, as once, few, many or a class for expanded clones.

cdr3_length clone_size v_call cdr3_aa
14 . TRBV4-2 ASSHRLAGEVNEQF
10 few TRBV27 ASSFVSNEQF
15 few TRBV13 ASSLAWPSGNQETQY
10 few TRBV4-1 ASGPHRDLQY
13 few TRBV4-1 ASSQGLAGVRELF
11 many TRBV20-1 SAPQSNYVGYT
14 . TRBV9 ASSVQASAIYYEQY
14 . TRBV7-2 ASSLGKLLSYNEQF
10 few TRBV7-9 ASSLTNSPLH
7 . TRBV9 ARHQPQH
13 many TRBV12-3/TRBV12-4 ASSTGTSGYNEQF
15 . TRBV24-1 ATSDSGSGRNTGELF
13 . TRBV6-5 ASSYGQGPNQPQH
13 . TRBV5-1 ASSVQGEWVTEAF
13 few TRBV5-1 ASSPQGGQPYEQY
13 . TRBV4-1 ASSQDRGTPPEQY